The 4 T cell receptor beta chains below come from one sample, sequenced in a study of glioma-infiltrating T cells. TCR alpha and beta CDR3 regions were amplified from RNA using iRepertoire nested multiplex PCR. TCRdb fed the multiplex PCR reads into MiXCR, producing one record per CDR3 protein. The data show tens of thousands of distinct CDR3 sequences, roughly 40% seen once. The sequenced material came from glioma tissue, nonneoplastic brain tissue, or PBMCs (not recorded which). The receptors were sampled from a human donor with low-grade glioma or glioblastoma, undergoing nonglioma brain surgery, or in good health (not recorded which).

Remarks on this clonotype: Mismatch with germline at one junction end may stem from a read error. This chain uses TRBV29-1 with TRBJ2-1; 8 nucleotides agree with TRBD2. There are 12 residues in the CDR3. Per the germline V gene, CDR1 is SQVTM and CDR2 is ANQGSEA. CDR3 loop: CSAGGERNEQFF. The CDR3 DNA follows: TGTAGCGCGGGGGGCGAGAGGAATGAGCAGTTCTTC.

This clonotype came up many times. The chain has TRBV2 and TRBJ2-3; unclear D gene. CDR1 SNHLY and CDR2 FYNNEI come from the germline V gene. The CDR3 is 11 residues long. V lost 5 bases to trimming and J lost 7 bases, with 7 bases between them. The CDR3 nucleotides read TGTGCCAGCAGTCCAGGAAATACGCAGTATTTT. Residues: CASSPGNTQYF.

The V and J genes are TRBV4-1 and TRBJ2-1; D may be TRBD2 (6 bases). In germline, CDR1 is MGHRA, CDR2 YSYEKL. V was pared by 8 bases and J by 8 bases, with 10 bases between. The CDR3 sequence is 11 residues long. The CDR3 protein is CASAGTYEQFF. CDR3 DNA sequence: TGCGCCAGCGCGGGAACCTATGAGCAGTTCTTC.

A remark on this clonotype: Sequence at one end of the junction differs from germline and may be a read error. CDR3 bases: TGTGCCGGCAGCAAAGGGGGACTAGGTAGTTGGAACACCGGGGAGCTGTTTTTT. It codes for CAGSKGGLGSWNTGELFF. This chain connects TRBV5-4 to TRBJ2-2; 8 bases agree with TRBD2. The CDR3 is 18 residues long. Germline V CDR1 and CDR2: SGHNT, YYREEE (reference sequence).